What follows are 29 T cell receptor beta chains derived from one specimen sequenced in a study of cytomegalovirus exposure and HLA in healthy donors. The study ran its PCR with 60 Vbeta and 13 Jbeta primers. Profiled with immunoSEQ multiplex PCR; TCRdb holds only in-frame clones, not every one. This table has 250,000 to 300,000 clones, 84% appearing once. Sequenced input: PBMCs. Source of these receptors: a woman aged 40 to 49 in good health and CMV-seropositive.

This clone was observed a handful of times. This chain connects TRBV7-2 to TRBJ2-3; a weak D match, TRBD1 (5 bases). Looked up from germline, CDR1 is SGHTA and CDR2 is FQGNSA. CDR3 length: 13 residues. V was trimmed by 0 bases and J by 5 bases, leaving 6 bases between them. The chain's CDR3 is CASSLAQGDTQYF. In DNA, the CDR3 is TGTGCCAGCAGCTTAGCGCAGGGAGATACGCAGTATTTT.

The chain couples TRBV18 to TRBJ2-7; 8 positions match TRBD2. This CDR3 is built from 16 residues. Germline loops: CDR1 KGHSH, CDR2 LQKENI. V shed 3 bases, J shed 4 bases, and the junction held 11 bases outside the gene matches. The chain's CDR3 is CASSPSGAGVKYEQYF. The CDR3 bases are TGTGCCAGCTCACCTTCGGGAGCGGGAGTTAAATACGAGCAGTACTTC. Full variable domain (missing parts from reference TRBV18 and TRBJ2-7): NAGVMQNPRHLVRRRGQEARLRCSPMKGHSHVYWYRQLPEEGLKFMVYLQKENIIDESGMPKERFSAEFPKEGPSILRIQQVVRGDSAAYFCASSPSGAGVKYEQYFGPGTRLTVT.

The chain carries TRBV7-9 and TRBJ2-7; D may be TRBD1 (5 bases). V was cut by 1 base and J by 5 bases, with 6 bases left in between. CDR1 is SEHNR, CDR2 FQNEAQ, per germline (reference sequence). The CDR3 totals 12 residues. The CDR3 nucleotides read TGTGCCAGCAGCTTAGGGGGCCACGAGCAGTACTTC. Its protein is CASSLGGHEQYF.

This rearrangement joins TRBV7-9 to TRBJ1-2; 9 bases agree with TRBD1. CDR3 length: 14 amino acids. The germline gives CDR1 SEHNR, CDR2 FQNEAQ (reference sequence). V was clipped by 4 bases and J by 4 bases; unmatched bases: 4. CDR3 coding DNA: TGTGCCAGCAGCTCGGACAGGGGAACCTATGGCTACACCTTC. It yields the protein CASSSDRGTYGYTF.

V gene TRBV16 combines with J gene TRBJ2-5; possibly TRBD1 for D (6 bases). This CDR3 has 16 residues. Germline CDR1 and CDR2: KGHSY and FQNENV. The V end lost 0 bases, the J end lost 1 base, and 12 bases lay between the germline ends. CDR3 coding DNA: TGTGCCAGCAGCCAATCGGGGGCCGCTTCCCAAGAGACCCAGTACTTC. Encoded protein: CASSQSGAASQETQYF.

The chain recombines TRBV6-5 with TRBJ1-5; D might be TRBD1 (5 bases). The CDR3 length is 14 residues. Per the germline V gene, CDR1 is MNHEY and CDR2 is SVGAGI. V dropped 5 bases and J dropped 0 bases, with 8 bases sitting between them. CDR3 residues: CASSQGNSNQPQHF. Written as DNA, the CDR3 is TGTGCCAGCAGTCAGGGTAATAGCAATCAGCCCCAGCATTTT.

The rearrangement links TRBV11-3 to TRBJ2-1, with D perhaps TRBD2 (6 bases). V lost 1 base to trimming and J lost 6 bases, with 7 bases between them. Germline V gene data show CDR1 as SGHNT and CDR2 as YENEEA. The CDR3 has 13 amino acids. This chain's CDR3 is CASSLVGGNEQFF. CDR3 in DNA: TGTGCCAGCAGCTTAGTGGGAGGCAATGAGCAGTTCTTC.

The V gene is TRBV28, the J gene TRBJ1-1, with D unresolved. Germline V gene data show CDR1 as MDHEN and CDR2 as SYDVKM. The CDR3 runs to 13 residues. The V gene lost 5 bases and the J gene lost 2 bases, with 9 bases spanning the gap. The DNA for the CDR3 is TGTGCCAGCAGTCAAGCAGGCAACACTGAAGCTTTCTTT. Residues: CASSQAGNTEAFF.

This clone was detected only a few times. The chain joins TRBV30 to TRBJ2-1; the match to TRBD1 covers 9 bases. V lost 0 bases, J lost 4 bases, and 4 bases stayed unmatched. Germline V gene sequence: CDR1 GTSNPN, CDR2 SVGIG (reference sequence). The CDR3 extends over 15 amino acids. CDR3 loop: CAWSVGTGYYNEQFF. As DNA, the CDR3 is TGTGCCTGGAGTGTAGGGACAGGGTATTACAATGAGCAGTTCTTC.

The chain joins TRBV2 to TRBJ2-1; D perhaps matches TRBD2 (6 bases). Trimming took 6 bases from V and 0 from J, leaving 9 bases between them. Germline assignment: CDR1 SNHLY and CDR2 FYNNEI. The CDR3 contains 14 residues. CDR3 nucleotides: TGTGCCAGCAGACGGGGGAGCTCCTACAATGAGCAGTTCTTC. Translated, it gives CASRRGSSYNEQFF.

V gene TRBV5-1 combines with J gene TRBJ2-7, with 12 bases identical to TRBD2. This CDR3 has 15 amino acids. Germline lookup yields CDR1 SGHRS and CDR2 YFSETQ. Trimming removed 3 bases from V and 0 bases from J; junction bases left unmatched: 1. As DNA, the CDR3 is TGCGCCAGCAGCTCGACTAGCGGGGGCTCCTACGAGCAGTACTTC. This encodes CASSSTSGGSYEQYF.

The chain links TRBV28 to TRBJ1-2; D may be TRBD1 (5 bases). The CDR3 has 13 amino acids. Trimming pared 7 bases from V and 6 bases from J, leaving 15 bases between. Germline loops: CDR1 MDHEN, CDR2 SYDVKM. CDR3 protein: CASTARWGDGYTF. Here the CDR3 DNA reads TGTGCCAGCACGGCAAGGTGGGGCGATGGCTACACCTTC.

This chain connects TRBV18 to TRBJ2-5, with TRBD2 matching 11 bases. V dropped 6 bases and J dropped 3; count of bases not matched to a gene: 3. The CDR3 runs 14 residues. Looked up from germline, CDR1 is KGHSH and CDR2 is LQKENI. CDR3: CASSPGLAEETQYF. DNA for the CDR3: TGTGCCAGCTCGCCGGGACTAGCGGAAGAGACCCAGTACTTC.

V usage is TRBV5-1 and J usage is TRBJ2-2; D possibly corresponds to TRBD1 (5 bases). Per the germline V gene, CDR1 is SGHRS and CDR2 is YFSETQ. Trimming shortened V by 2 bases and J by 0 bases, and 11 bases separated the two germline ends. The CDR3 runs to 16 residues. The CDR3 coding sequence is TGCGCCAGCAGCTTAGGACACGTAACGAACACCGGGGAGCTGTTTTTT. Translation: CASSLGHVTNTGELFF. Drawing the rest from reference TRBV5-1 and TRBJ2-2, the complete variable domain is KAGVTQTPRYLIKTRGQQVTLSCSPISGHRSVSWYQQTPGQGLQFLFEYFSETQRNKGNFPGRFSGRQFSNSRSEMNVSTLELGDSALYLCASSLGHVTNTGELFFGEGSRLTVL.

To note about this clone: Germline is not matched at one junction end, which may reflect a read error. This chain connects TRBV7-9 to TRBJ1-1; D ambiguous. From germline, CDR1 is SEHNR and CDR2 FQNEAQ (reference sequence). This CDR3 spans 14 amino acids. CDR3 sequence (DNA): TGTTCCAGCAGCCCTTCCGGAGGGCGCACTGAAGCTTTCTTT. It codes for CSSSPSGGRTEAFF.

In nucleotides, the CDR3 is TGTGCCAGCAGCGTAGGCCAGCGGGAGGGGACCGGGGAGCTGTTTTTT. It codes for CASSVGQREGTGELFF. The chain recombines TRBV9 with TRBJ2-2; 10 bases fit TRBD2. The CDR3 is 16 amino acids. Germline CDR1 SGDLS, CDR2 YYNGEE. J was trimmed by 5 bases and V by 0 bases; bases with no gene match: 4.

This clone turned up a few times. V gene TRBV18 combines with J gene TRBJ2-1; D might be TRBD2 (5 bases). Trimming took 3 bases from V and 12 from J, leaving 15 bases between them. CDR1 and CDR2 from the germline V gene are KGHSH and LQKENI. The CDR3 sequence is 13 residues long. Here the CDR3 DNA reads TGTGCCAGCTCACCTGGTAGGCTCCGGGGGCAGTTCTTC. Its protein product is CASSPGRLRGQFF.

V gene TRBV7-2 combines with J gene TRBJ1-5, with D tentatively TRBD1 (5 bases). The germline V and J ends were trimmed by 3 bases and 3 bases, with 12 bases remaining between them. There are 15 residues in the CDR3. From germline, CDR1 is SGHTA and CDR2 FQGNSA. DNA of the CDR3: TGTGCCAGCAGCTTCTACCCGGGGGACAATCAGCCCCAGCATTTT. Its protein is CASSFYPGDNQPQHF.

In its sample, this clone was seen a few times. CDR3 sequence reads: CASRGQEERGEQYF. Here the CDR3 DNA reads TGTGCCAGCAGGGGGCAGGAGGAGCGGGGCGAGCAGTACTTC. This sequence joins TRBV7-9 and TRBJ2-5; 7 nucleotides match TRBD2. The J call may be in error: the DNA end matches TRBJ2-7 better. Germline-derived CDR1 and CDR2 are SEHNR and FQNEAQ (reference sequence). This CDR3 comprises 14 residues.

This chain joins TRBV7-8 and TRBJ1-2; TRBD1 agrees at 7 bases. The length of the CDR3 is 14 residues. Unmatched junction bases numbered 2, after V lost 0 bases and J lost 4 bases. Per the germline V gene, CDR1 is SGHVS and CDR2 is FQNEAQ. The CDR3 DNA follows: TGTGCCAGCAGCTTAGCCGGACAGGCCTATGGCTACACCTTC. Amino acid sequence: CASSLAGQAYGYTF.

This sequence joins TRBV19 and TRBJ2-1; 7 bases fit TRBD1. The germline V gene encodes CDR1 LNHDA and CDR2 SQIVND (reference sequence). The CDR3 has 14 amino acids. V shed 4 bases, J shed 6 bases, and the junction held 6 bases outside the gene matches. The CDR3 DNA reads as TGTGCCAGTAGTACCCGGGACAGCCTCAATGAGCAGTTCTTC. Translation: CASSTRDSLNEQFF. The full variable domain, completed using reference TRBV19 and TRBJ2-1, is DGGITQSPKYLFRKEGQNVTLSCEQNLNHDAMYWYRQDPGQGLRLIYYSQIVNDFQKGDIAEGYSVSREKKESFPLTVTSAQKNPTAFYLCASSTRDSLNEQFFGPGTRLTVL.

The chain combines TRBV18 with TRBJ2-7, with TRBD2 matching 9 bases. The CDR3 is 17 amino acids. In germline, CDR1 is KGHSH, CDR2 LQKENI. J lost 5 bases, V lost 2 bases, and 13 bases had no gene match. CDR3 DNA: TGTGCCAGCTCACCAAAAGGGACTACTAGCGGGCCCCACGAGCAGTACTTC. It specifies CASSPKGTTSGPHEQYF.

The chain couples TRBV5-4 to TRBJ2-1, with TRBD2 identical over 7 bases. Germline V gene sequence: CDR1 SGHNT, CDR2 YYREEE (reference sequence). This CDR3 region has 16 residues. Trimming removed 0 bases from V and 3 bases from J; junction bases left unmatched: 6. CDR3 protein: CASSLAGLAVYNEQFF. For the CDR3, the DNA is TGTGCCAGCAGCTTGGCGGGTCTAGCGGTCTACAATGAGCAGTTCTTC.

This clone was observed a handful of times. The J gene is TRBJ2-1, the V gene TRBV27, with 7 bases fitting TRBD1. The germline gives CDR1 MNHEY, CDR2 SMNVEV (reference sequence). Unmatched junction bases numbered 8, after V lost 8 bases and J lost 7 bases. This CDR3 spans 13 amino acids. The CDR3 sequence: CASAWDSLNEQFF. CDR3 sequence (DNA): TGTGCCAGCGCATGGGACAGCTTGAATGAGCAGTTCTTC.

There are a few counts of this clone. V gene TRBV7-8 combines with J gene TRBJ2-5; 10 bases line up with TRBD2. The closer fit of TRBJ2-7 to the DNA end suggests the J call may be wrong. The CDR3 is 15 amino acids. Germline V CDR1 and CDR2: SGHVS, FQNEAQ. The CDR3 loop reads CASSLGAGGTYEQYF. The CDR3 nucleotides are TGTGCCAGCAGCTTAGGAGCGGGAGGGACCTACGAGCAGTACTTC.

The rearrangement joins TRBV28 to TRBJ2-7; TRBD1 agrees at 7 bases. The V and J ends lost 3 bases and 5 bases, in that order; junction bases with no gene match: 13. The CDR3 loop spans 16 amino acids. In germline, CDR1 is MDHEN, CDR2 SYDVKM. The CDR3 DNA reads TGTGCCAGCAGTTTCCCCAACAGGGGTCTGGGGAACGAGCAGTACTTC. Translation gives CASSFPNRGLGNEQYF.

The chain has TRBV27 and TRBJ2-1; 7 nucleotides agree with TRBD1. J lost 4 bases, V lost 3 bases, and 3 bases had no gene match. The CDR3 spans 14 residues. Germline CDR1 reads MNHEY; CDR2 reads SMNVEV (reference sequence). The CDR3: CASSLEQGYNEQFF. DNA for the CDR3: TGTGCCAGCAGTTTGGAACAGGGGTACAATGAGCAGTTCTTC.

This chain joins TRBV19 and TRBJ2-7, with TRBD2 matching over 8 bases. The CDR3 is 14 amino acids. The germline gives CDR1 LNHDA, CDR2 SQIVND (reference sequence). V gave up 8 bases and J gave up 0 bases; unmatched junction bases: 6. CDR3 DNA: TGTGCCAGTCACGGGAGGGCGATCTCCTACGAGCAGTACTTC. The encoded protein is CASHGRAISYEQYF.

The V and J genes are TRBV11-3 and TRBJ2-6; D remains unclear. Trimming removed 2 bases at V and 0 bases at J, with 8 bases between. CDR1 and CDR2 from the germline V gene are SGHNT and YENEEA. The CDR3 covers 16 residues. The CDR3 DNA reads TGTGCCAGCAGCTTAAATTCGTTCTCTGGGGCCAACGTCCTGACTTTC. Translation gives CASSLNSFSGANVLTF.